The source of this TCR beta chain is a study of T cell responses to AZD1222 COVID-19 vaccine. Measured with immunoSEQ multiplex PCR; TCRdb has only the in-frame clones, and not every one. Found here are over 110,000 clones, about 92% of them singletons; the top ten hold 2.5% to 3.5%. The CDR3 extends over 15 amino acids. Germline V lookup: CDR1 MNHEY, CDR2 SMNVEV (reference sequence). V was cut by 5 bases and J by 0 bases, with 12 bases left in between. The source material was peripheral blood, sampled on day 0 of AZD1222 vaccination. The chain joins TRBV27 to TRBJ2-3, with unresolved D. The clonotype comes from an adult in good health. The CDR3 here is CASSLMFTSTDTQYF. The CDR3 bases are TGTGCCAGCAGTCTGATGTTTACTAGCACAGATACGCAGTATTTT.